This record concerns one T cell receptor beta chain sequence. Its specificity is unknown. The source of the sample is a study of shared clonotypes between healthy human individuals. Study-wide results and limits: Between a handful of donors, naive CD4 clonotypes were shared at a level of about 5.3%.

Investigators divided CD4+ cells into CD45RA+ naive and CD45RA-negative memory subsets. The CDR3 is made up of 14 amino acids. With 1 base removed from V and 6 bases from J, the gap between germline ends came to 10 bases. Germline-derived CDR1 and CDR2 are LGHNA and YSLEER. Sequencing used immunoSEQ multiplex PCR; TCRdb keeps in-frame clones, though not all of them. The sample shows around 2,000,000 clones, around 95% of them seen only once. The sequenced sample consisted of naive CD4+ T cells sorted from blood. Stated subset: CD45RA+ positively selected. This sequence joins TRBV4-3 and TRBJ2-4, with D perhaps assigned TRBD1 or TRBD2 (5 bases each). This TCR was recovered from a man younger than 35 in good health. The CDR3 region has the DNA TGCGCCAGCAGCCAAGGTCCGGGACCAAACATTCAGTACTTC. Translating gives CASSQGPGPNIQYF.